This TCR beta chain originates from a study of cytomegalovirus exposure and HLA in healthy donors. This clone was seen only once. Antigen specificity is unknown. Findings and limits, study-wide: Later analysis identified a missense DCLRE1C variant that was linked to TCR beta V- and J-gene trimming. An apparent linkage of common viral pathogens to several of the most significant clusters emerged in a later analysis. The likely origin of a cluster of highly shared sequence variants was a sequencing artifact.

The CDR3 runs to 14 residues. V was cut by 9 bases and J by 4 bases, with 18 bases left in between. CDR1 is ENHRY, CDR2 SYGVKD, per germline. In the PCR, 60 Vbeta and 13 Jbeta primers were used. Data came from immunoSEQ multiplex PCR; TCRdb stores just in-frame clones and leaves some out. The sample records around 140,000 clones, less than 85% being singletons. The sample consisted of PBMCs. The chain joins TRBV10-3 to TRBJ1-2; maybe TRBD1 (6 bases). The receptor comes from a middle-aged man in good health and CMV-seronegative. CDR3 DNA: TGTGCCATAAGAGGGGAGGGGGTTGGCTATGGCTACACCTTC. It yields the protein CAIRGEGVGYGYTF.